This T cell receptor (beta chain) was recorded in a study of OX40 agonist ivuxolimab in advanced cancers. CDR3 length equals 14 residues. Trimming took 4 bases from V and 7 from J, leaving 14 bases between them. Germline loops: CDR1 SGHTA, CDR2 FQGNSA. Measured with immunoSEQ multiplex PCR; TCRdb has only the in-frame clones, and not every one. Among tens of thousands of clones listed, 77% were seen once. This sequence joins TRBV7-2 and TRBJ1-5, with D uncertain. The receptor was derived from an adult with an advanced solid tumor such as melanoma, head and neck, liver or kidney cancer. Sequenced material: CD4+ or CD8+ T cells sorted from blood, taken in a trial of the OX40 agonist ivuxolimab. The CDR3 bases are TGTGCCAGCAGCTCTATGGGTGTCGGGCAGCCCCAGCATTTT. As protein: CASSSMGVGQPQHF.